Shown below are 24 T cell receptor beta chains from a single sample sequenced in a study of CD8+ T cells in alopecia areata. Extraction and reverse transcription of RNA yielded cDNA as the sequencing template. The data were produced by immunoSEQ multiplex PCR, yet TCRdb's version contains in-frame clones alone and is incomplete. This sample has 200,000 to 300,000 clones, each found more than once. The pooled cutaneous lymph node cells were sorted using several markers (CD4, CD8alpha, NKG2D, NKG2ACE and others). What was sequenced was CD4+ T cells sorted from a lymph node. The receptors stem from a C3H/HeJ mouse with alopecia areata. Mouse strain MHC haplotype: H2-k.

Regarding this clone: The listed genes are named as in mouse. The read comes to an end 4 residues before the CDR3 does, leaving the germline J gene to fill in the end. The chain is built from TRBV19 and TRBJ2-3; 10 bases agree with TRBD2. The CDR3 sequence is 15 residues long. CDR1 is FNHDT, CDR2 SITEND, per germline (reference sequence). V shed 5 bases, J shed 0 bases, and the junction held 3 bases outside the gene matches. The chain's CDR3 is CASSGLGDSAETLYF. The CDR3 DNA, read in part, is TGTGCCAGCAGCGGACTGGGGGATAGTGCAGAA. The whole variable domain, filled in from reference TRBV19 and TRBJ2-3, reads GGIITQTPKFLIGQEGQKLTLKCQQNFNHDTMYWYRQDSGKGLRLIYYSITENDLQKGDLSEGYDASREKKSSFSLTVTSAQKNEMAVFLCASSGLGDSAETLYFGSGTRLTVL.

This clone has more than one count but fewer than ten. The listed genes are named as in mouse. The CDR3 is cut off 4 residues early in the read; its end comes from the germline J gene. Other DNA variants within this sample encode the same CDR3. V and J are TRBV13-1 and TRBJ2-3; D remains unclear. The germline gives CDR1 NSHNY, CDR2 SYGAGN. Trimming removed 3 bases from V and 0 bases from J, with 8 bases in between. The CDR3 loop spans 14 amino acids. The CDR3 DNA, read in part, is TGTGCCAGCAGTGGACAAACTAGTGCAGAA. Translated, it gives CASSGQTSAE. The entire CDR3 sequence reads CASSGQTSAETLYF.

As concerns this clone: Gene names refer to mouse genes. The read falls 4 residues short of the CDR3 end, and the missing part is taken from the germline J gene. The chain joins TRBV3 to TRBJ2-5, with 11 bases matching TRBD2. Germline assignment: CDR1 SNHLY and CDR2 FYNGKV (reference sequence). This CDR3 spans 17 amino acids. Trimming removed 0 bases from V and 0 bases from J; junction bases left unmatched: 2. This CDR3 is CASSLAGLGVNQDTQYF. CDR3 DNA, as far as it was read: TGTGCCAGCAGCTTAGCGGGACTGGGGGTTAACCAAGAC.

The table lists this clone with many counts. Gene names are mouse gene names. The CDR3 end falls 4 residues outside the read, so it is completed with the germline J gene. V gene TRBV17 combines with J gene TRBJ2-2; 10 bases align to TRBD1. V shed 3 bases and J 1 base; nucleotides not matched to a gene: 2. This CDR3 has 16 amino acids. Germline loops: CDR1 MNHDT, CDR2 YYDKIL. CDR3 sequence: CASSSRDRGNTGQLYF. The part of the CDR3 DNA that was read is TGTGCTAGCAGTAGCCGGGACAGGGGAAACACCGGG.

The sample holds a few counts of this clone. Gene and germline names: mouse. The sequenced fragment ends 4 residues before the CDR3 boundary, so the rest is inferred from the germline J gene. V is TRBV31 and J is TRBJ2-2, with a weak D call TRBD2 (5 bases). The germline V gene encodes CDR1 GKSSPN and CDR2 SITVG. Trimming removed 0 bases from V and 4 bases from J, with 9 bases in between. This CDR3 comprises 14 residues. The part of the CDR3 DNA that was read is TGTGCCTGGAGTCTTGGGGAGCCCACCGGG. It encodes CAWSLGEPTG. The entire CDR3 sequence reads CAWSLGEPTGQLYF.

This clone has a handful of counts. Mouse gene names and germline throughout. The read gets to within 3 residues of the CDR3 end, and the germline J gene fills in the rest. The same CDR3 arises from other DNA sequences in this sample as well. This chain joins TRBV19 and TRBJ1-6; a weak D match, TRBD1 (5 bases). TRBJ1-6 is an open reading frame, and its role is uncertain. The ends were cut back, 4 bases at V and 6 bases at J, with 8 bases in the middle. This CDR3 contains 13 residues. Germline V CDR1 and CDR2: FNHDT, SITEND (reference sequence). The part of the CDR3 DNA that was read is TGTGCCAGCAGTTCCCAGGGTAATTCGCCC. This gives the protein CASSSQGNSP. The complete CDR3 sequence is CASSSQGNSPLYF.

About this clone itself: Mouse names are used for the genes. The sequence runs out 3 residues before the end of the CDR3; the remainder is reconstructed from the germline J gene. The chain has TRBV1 and TRBJ1-6, with D tentatively TRBD1 (6 bases). TRBJ1-6 is an ORF; its function is uncertain. CDR1 and CDR2 (germline): NSQYPW, LRSPGD (reference sequence). This CDR3 comprises 14 residues. The V end was cut by 5 bases, the J end by 4 bases, with 9 bases between. CDR3 in amino acids: CTCSFGQYNSPLYF. The sequenced part of the CDR3 DNA is TGCACCTGCAGTTTCGGACAGTATAATTCGCCC.

Note on this clone: Gene and germline names: mouse. The CDR3 DNA, read in part, is TGTGCTAGCAGTTCTTACAGGGAGGGCGATTCGCCC. It specifies CASSSYREGDSP. The full CDR3 protein reads CASSSYREGDSPLYF. This chain connects TRBV29 to TRBJ1-6, with D possibly TRBD1 on 6 matching bases. The read gets to within 3 residues of the CDR3 end, and the germline J gene fills in the rest. TRBJ1-6 is reported as an ORF; its role is uncertain. V was pared by 4 bases and J by 8 bases, with 15 bases between. CDR3 size: 15 residues. The germline gives CDR1 MSHET, CDR2 SYDVDS.

This clone came up many times. Any gene name here is a mouse gene name. The read comes to an end 4 residues before the CDR3 does, leaving the germline J gene to fill in the end. The identical CDR3 is also encoded by other nucleotide sequences in the sample. The chain is built from TRBV19 and TRBJ2-3, with TRBD2 matching 7 bases. This CDR3 has 15 residues. Germline-derived CDR1 and CDR2 are FNHDT and SITEND (reference sequence). Trimming removed 2 bases from V and 0 bases from J; junction bases left unmatched: 3. CDR3 amino acids: CASSMGGTSAETLYF. The part of the CDR3 DNA that was read is TGTGCCAGCAGTATGGGGGGGACTAGTGCAGAA.

As regards this clone: A read error may be the cause here, since a much bigger clone is one base away. The gene symbols are mouse symbols. This CDR3 is also generated by other DNA sequences in the sample. The sequenced CDR3 bases are TGTGCCAGCAGCCCCGGGACATCAAACTCC. This sequence encodes CASSPGTSNS. The full-length CDR3 reads as CASSPGTSNSDYTF. V usage is TRBV5 and J usage is TRBJ1-2, with D possibly matching TRBD1 (6 bases). Read sequence stops 4 residues before the CDR3 end, and the germline J gene provides the missing end. V was clipped by 4 bases and J by 0 bases, with 9 bases between them. Germline V gene sequence: CDR1 LGHNA, CDR2 YNLKQL (reference sequence). The CDR3 is 14 residues long.

The sample holds a few counts of this clone. Genes here carry mouse names. The missing CDR3 end, 4 residues past where the read stops, is filled in from the germline J gene. The chain combines TRBV5 with TRBJ2-5; 7 bases are shared with TRBD2. The CDR3 runs to 15 residues. V was clipped by 0 bases and J by 3 bases; unmatched bases: 3. CDR1 is LGHNA and CDR2 is YNLKQL in the germline V gene (reference sequence). The chain's CDR3 is CASSQDFWGQDTQYF. CDR3 DNA, as far as it was read: TGTGCCAGCAGCCAAGACTTCTGGGGGCAAGAC.

A note on this clone: The listed genes are named as in mouse. The CDR3 end falls 4 residues outside the read, so it is completed with the germline J gene. The chain joins TRBV13-3 to TRBJ2-5; tentatively, D is TRBD1 (6 bases). Trimming removed 5 bases from V and 1 base from J, with 8 bases in between. The CDR3 is made up of 13 amino acids. Germline V gene lookup returns CDR1 NNHDY and CDR2 SYVADS. CDR3 sequence reads: CASREGDQDTQYF. The DNA read from the CDR3 is TGTGCCAGCAGAGAGGGGGACCAAGAC.

Comment on this clone: Mouse gene names and germline throughout. The DNA ends 4 residues before the CDR3 does, and the rest of the CDR3 is filled in from the germline J gene. The chain joins TRBV13-1 to TRBJ2-4; 10 nucleotides line up with TRBD2. The CDR3 length is 15 residues. Trimming at V came to 4 bases and at J to 2 bases, leaving 4 bases not matched to a gene. Germline-derived CDR1 and CDR2 are NSHNY and SYGAGN. Here the CDR3 reads CASSHGTGDQNTLYF. CDR3 DNA (partial): TGTGCCAGCAGTCACGGGACTGGGGATCAAAAC.

This clone was found a few times. Mouse gene names apply. The read ends 4 residues before the CDR3 terminus; that terminus is restored from the germline J gene. The rearrangement joins TRBV17 to TRBJ2-7, with 11 bases that match TRBD1. Germline assignment: CDR1 MNHDT and CDR2 YYDKIL. The CDR3 is 15 amino acids. Trimming cost V 6 bases and J 2 bases; bases outside gene matches: 6. The CDR3 here is CASSVGQGGPYEQYF. CDR3 bases read: TGTGCTAGCAGCGTGGGACAGGGGGGCCCCTAT.

Details on this clone: The gene symbols are mouse symbols. Sequencing ends 4 residues short of the CDR3 end; the germline J gene provides the rest. This chain connects TRBV14 to TRBJ2-1; TRBD2 aligns across 13 bases. Trimming took 3 bases from V and 4 from J; bases not matched to a gene: 4. Germline values: CDR1 SGHDT, CDR2 FRDEAV. CDR3 size: 16 residues. The DNA read from the CDR3 is TGTGCCAGCAGTTGGACTGGGGGGGCTAGGTATGCT. This sequence encodes CASSWTGGARYA. The whole CDR3 is CASSWTGGARYAEQFF.

This clone turned up a few times. Gene names are mouse gene names. The sequenced fragment ends 4 residues before the CDR3 boundary, so the rest is inferred from the germline J gene. Other DNA sequences of this sample code for an identical CDR3. The rearrangement uses TRBV13-2 and TRBJ2-7; a weak D match, TRBD1 (6 bases). The CDR3 extends over 12 amino acids. The germline CDR1 and CDR2 sequences are NNHNN and SYGAGS (reference sequence). The CDR3: CASGATGYEQYF. The sequenced part of the CDR3 DNA is TGTGCCAGCGGTGCAACAGGGTAT.

As to this clone: Gene names are the mouse ones. The CDR3 end lies 3 residues beyond the end of the read and is filled in from the germline J gene. V usage is TRBV13-2 and J usage is TRBJ1-6, with D possibly matching TRBD1 (6 bases). TRBJ1-6 has ORF status, its function being uncertain. This CDR3 contains 15 residues. The V gene lost 1 base and the J gene lost 5 bases, with 10 bases spanning the gap. Per germline, CDR1 NNHNN and CDR2 SYGAGS (reference sequence). The DNA read from the CDR3 is TGTGCCAGCGGTGATCGGAGGACAGATAATTCGCCC. Its protein product is CASGDRRTDNSP. The complete CDR3 sequence is CASGDRRTDNSPLYF.

Concerning this clone itself: Mouse gene names apply. The read halts 4 residues ahead of the CDR3 end, with the missing end drawn from the germline J gene. Other DNA sequences in this specimen translate into the identical CDR3. The chain carries TRBV5 and TRBJ2-2, with 8 bases lining up with TRBD2. V lost 4 bases, J lost 1 base, and 2 bases stayed unmatched. The germline V gene has CDR1 LGHNA and CDR2 YNLKQL (reference sequence). This CDR3 is 15 amino acids long. Incomplete CDR3 DNA: TGTGCCAGCAGCCCCGACTGGGGAAACACCGGG. This encodes CASSPDWGNTG. The complete CDR3 protein is CASSPDWGNTGQLYF.

This clone was seen only a few times. Gene names and germline refer to mouse. The CDR3 extends 4 residues past the end of the read, so its final part is completed from the germline J gene. This chain uses TRBV13-1 with TRBJ1-2; no definite D call. Germline CDR1 NSHNY, CDR2 SYGAGN. This CDR3 has 14 amino acids. The sequenced part of the CDR3 DNA is TGTGCCAGCAGTGATGGATTTAAACTCCCC. Amino acid sequence: CASSDGFKLP. The full CDR3 reads CASSDGFKLPDYTF.

On this clone itself: Mouse germline and gene names are used. The read falls 3 residues short of the CDR3 end, and the missing part is taken from the germline J gene. J is TRBJ1-6 and V is TRBV19; 8 nucleotides agree with TRBD1. TRBJ1-6 is annotated as an ORF whose role is uncertain. The CDR3 runs 16 residues. V trimming: 2 bases; J trimming: 7 bases; junction bases outside the gene matches: 8. Germline-derived CDR1 and CDR2 are FNHDT and SITEND (reference sequence). CDR3 amino acids: CASSIGGTGGNSPLYF. The sequenced CDR3 bases are TGTGCCAGCAGTATTGGCGGGACAGGAGGCAATTCGCCC.

This clone was counted at least ten times. Gene labels here are mouse ones. The DNA ends 4 residues before the CDR3 does, and the rest of the CDR3 is filled in from the germline J gene. The chain recombines TRBV13-3 with TRBJ1-2, with unresolved D. The germline CDR1 and CDR2 sequences are NNHDY and SYVADS. The germline V and J ends were trimmed by 2 bases and 2 bases, with 7 bases remaining between them. The CDR3 contains 13 residues. The CDR3 here is CASSELQNSDYTF. CDR3 DNA, as far as it was read: TGTGCCAGCAGTGAGTTACAGAACTCC.

This clone was observed a handful of times. Gene names are the mouse ones. The read comes to an end 4 residues before the CDR3 does, leaving the germline J gene to fill in the end. The chain is built from TRBV13-1 and TRBJ2-1; TRBD2 agrees at 8 bases. Germline values: CDR1 NSHNY, CDR2 SYGAGN. This CDR3 has 14 residues. CDR3 loop: CASSDDGTGAEQFF. The sequenced CDR3 bases are TGTGCCAGCAGTGATGATGGGACTGGAGCT.

This clone turned up a few times. Gene labels here are mouse ones. The missing CDR3 end, 3 residues past where the read stops, is filled in from the germline J gene. The chain joins TRBV1 to TRBJ1-6; D perhaps matches TRBD1 (5 bases). TRBJ1-6 is reported as an ORF; its role is uncertain. The CDR3 loop spans 13 amino acids. Germline loops: CDR1 NSQYPW, CDR2 LRSPGD (reference sequence). Partial CDR3 DNA: TGCACCTGCAGTGCGAGGGACTGGGGGGCC. Residues: CTCSARDWGA. The entire CDR3 is CTCSARDWGALYF.

This clone has only a few counts. Mouse gene names and germline throughout. The DNA ends 4 residues before the CDR3 does, and the rest of the CDR3 is filled in from the germline J gene. The same CDR3 can be traced to other DNA sequences in this sample. The V gene is TRBV19, the J gene TRBJ2-1; D is undetermined. V gave up 4 bases and J gave up 4 bases, with 3 bases separating them. This CDR3 has 11 amino acids. Germline V CDR1 and CDR2: FNHDT, SITEND (reference sequence). The CDR3: CASSSYAEQFF. The DNA read from the CDR3 is TGTGCCAGCAGTTCATATGCT.